What follows are 5 T cell receptor beta chains derived from one specimen sequenced in a study of OX40 agonist ivuxolimab in advanced cancers. Receptor libraries were prepared by the immunoSEQ multiplex PCR assay. TCRdb holds this immuneACCESS table with in-frame rearrangements only. Some clones are missing; in checked studies, unresolved V genes explain under half, and the rest has no known cause. Counted in this sample were over 45,000 clones; 75% to 85% of them appeared once. The ten largest clones capture approximately 2.8% of the sample. Sample: CD4+ or CD8+ T cells sorted from blood, taken in a trial of the OX40 agonist ivuxolimab. Receptors originate from an adult with an advanced solid tumor such as melanoma, head and neck, liver or kidney cancer.

The chain carries TRBV7-9 and TRBJ1-5; TRBD1 agrees at 8 bases. CDR1 is SEHNR, CDR2 FQNEAQ, per germline (reference sequence). V shed 5 bases and J 2 bases; nucleotides not matched to a gene: 8. The CDR3 runs 16 residues. CDR3 region: CASSADRGGRNQPQHF. CDR3 DNA: TGTGCCAGCAGCGCCGACAGGGGAGGGCGCAATCAGCCCCAGCATTTT.

The chain couples TRBV14 to TRBJ1-2; the D gene is possibly TRBD1 (6 bases). Looked up from germline, CDR1 is SGHDN and CDR2 is FVKESK. Trimming took 4 bases from V and 8 from J, leaving 26 bases between them. The CDR3 runs 17 residues. The CDR3 DNA sequence: TGTGCCAGCAGCCCGGAAAGAAACAGGCTCATGAGGGGGGGCTACACCTTC. Translated, it gives CASSPERNRLMRGGYTF.

J is TRBJ1-2 and V is TRBV9, with 8 bases matching TRBD1. The CDR3 spans 11 residues. Germline V CDR1 and CDR2: SGDLS, YYNGEE. The V segment lost 9 bases and the J segment 8 bases; nucleotides outside the gene matches: 6. The CDR3 coding sequence is TGTGCCACAGGACAGGGAAACGGCTACACCTTC. Translating it yields CATGQGNGYTF.

The chain carries TRBV4-2 and TRBJ2-5; 7 bases are a match to TRBD2. Per germline, CDR1 LGHNA and CDR2 YNFKEQ. The CDR3 totals 17 residues. Unmatched junction bases numbered 7, after V lost 0 bases and J lost 0 bases. CDR3 loop: CASSQEGGVGHQETQYF. CDR3 DNA sequence: TGTGCCAGCAGCCAAGAGGGGGGGGTGGGACACCAAGAGACCCAGTACTTC.

The chain combines TRBV30 with TRBJ2-7; D possibly corresponds to TRBD2 (6 bases). CDR3 size: 16 residues. V lost 4 bases, J lost 1 base, and 20 bases lay in between. Germline assignment: CDR1 GTSNPN and CDR2 SVGIG (reference sequence). The CDR3 loop is CAWKPEMRDGSYEQYF. The CDR3 DNA follows: TGTGCCTGGAAGCCTGAGATGCGGGATGGATCCTACGAGCAGTACTTC.